A selection of T cell receptor beta chains follows, all from one sample in a study of CD8 T cells in Susac syndrome. TCRdb passed the immunoSEQ multiplex PCR reads through MiXCR, listing each CDR3 protein once. The sample holds around 160,000 distinct CDR3 sequences, around 95% seen once. The sequenced sample was CD4+ T cells from PBMCs. The source of these receptors is a human donor in good health. Both conserved end residues are part of each CDR3. The D gene is left open where the match is weak. Part of the rows lack a size; the others show once, few, many or a class for expanded clones.

j_call cdr3_length v_call d_call clone_size cdr3_aa cdr3_nt
TRBJ2-7 13 TRBV5-4 TRBD2 NA CASSLPGGAEQYF TGTGCCAGCAGTTTGCCCGGGGGGGCCGAGCAGTACTTC
TRBJ2-1 14 TRBV4-1 TRBD1 NA CASSRGTGIDEQFF TGCGCCAGCAGTCGGGGGACAGGGATCGATGAGCAGTTCTTC
TRBJ1-6 13 TRBV5-6 NA NA CASSSRVHSPLHF TGTGCCAGCAGCTCCCGGGTCCATTCACCCCTCCACTTT
TRBJ2-7 12 TRBV7-2 NA once CASSGQMDEQYF TGTGCCAGCAGTGGACAGATGGACGAGCAGTACTTC
TRBJ2-1 16 TRBV11-1 TRBD2 NA CASSRRLAGGNNEQFF TGTGCCAGCAGCCGACGACTAGCGGGGGGGAACAATGAGCAGTTCTTC
TRBJ2-5 14 TRBV20-1 TRBD2 NA CSAALAGGEETQYF TGCAGTGCAGCGCTGGCGGGGGGGGAAGAGACCCAGTACTTC
TRBJ2-1 17 TRBV9 TRBD1 NA CASSVGPGQGYNNEQFF TGTGCCAGCAGCGTAGGCCCGGGACAGGGGTACAACAATGAGCAGTTCTTC
TRBJ1-2 12 TRBV29-1 NA NA CSVVPGNYGYTF TGCAGCGTTGTACCGGGCAACTATGGCTACACCTTC
TRBJ2-3 13 TRBV29-1 NA NA CSVEVNWGDTQYF TGCAGCGTTGAAGTTAATTGGGGAGATACGCAGTATTTT
TRBJ2-2 13 TRBV29-1 TRBD1 few CSVTGFGTGELFF TGCAGCGTGACAGGGTTCGGCACCGGGGAGCTGTTTTTT
TRBJ2-7 13 TRBV5-1 NA NA CASSLDGRPEQYF TGCGCCAGCAGCTTGGACGGGCGGCCCGAGCAGTACTTC
TRBJ1-5 17 TRBV7-8 TRBD1 NA CASSKGQGASVGQPQHF TGTGCCAGCAGCAAAGGACAGGGGGCCTCGGTCGGCCAGCCCCAGCATTTT